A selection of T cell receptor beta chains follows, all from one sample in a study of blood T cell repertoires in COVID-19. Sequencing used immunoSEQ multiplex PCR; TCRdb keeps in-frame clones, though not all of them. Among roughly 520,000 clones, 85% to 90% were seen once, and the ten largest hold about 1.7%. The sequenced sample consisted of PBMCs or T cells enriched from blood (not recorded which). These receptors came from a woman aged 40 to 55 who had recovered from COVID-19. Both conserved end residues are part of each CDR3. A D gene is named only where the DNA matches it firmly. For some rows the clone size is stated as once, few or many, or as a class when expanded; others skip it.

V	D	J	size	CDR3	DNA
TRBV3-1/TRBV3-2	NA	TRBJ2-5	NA	CASSQKQEETQYF	TGTGCCAGCAGCCAAAAACAGGAAGAGACCCAGTACTTC
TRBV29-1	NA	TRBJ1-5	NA	CSVRQPQHF	TGCAGCGTTCGGCAGCCCCAGCATTTT
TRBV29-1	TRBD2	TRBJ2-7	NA	CSAAGDWEGEQYF	TGCAGCGCCGCGGGGGACTGGGAGGGCGAGCAGTACTTC
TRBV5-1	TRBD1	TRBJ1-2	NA	CASSLRQGVGYGYTF	TGCGCCAGCAGCTTAAGACAGGGGGTTGGTTATGGCTACACCTTC
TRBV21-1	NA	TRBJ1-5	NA	CASGPDRRDQPQHF	TGTGCCAGCGGACCGGACAGGCGAGATCAGCCCCAGCATTTT
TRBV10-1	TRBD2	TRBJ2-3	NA	CASSPGTSVADTQYF	TGCGCCAGCAGTCCCGGGACTAGCGTTGCAGATACGCAGTATTTT
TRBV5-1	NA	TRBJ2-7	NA	CASSLAHYEQYF	TGCGCCAGCAGCCTAGCGCACTACGAGCAGTACTTC
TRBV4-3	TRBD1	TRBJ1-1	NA	CASSYQQGVAEAFF	TGCGCCAGCAGCTACCAACAGGGGGTTGCTGAAGCTTTCTTT
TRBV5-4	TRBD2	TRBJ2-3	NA	CASSTRLAGGGVDTQYF	TGTGCCAGCAGCACAAGACTAGCGGGAGGGGGGGTGGATACGCAGTATTTT
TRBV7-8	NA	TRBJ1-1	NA	CASSLNRAEAFF	TGTGCCAGCAGCCTAAACAGGGCTGAAGCTTTCTTT
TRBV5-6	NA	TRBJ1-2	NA	CASTRSGLDYGYTF	TGTGCCAGCACCCGTTCGGGTTTGGACTATGGCTACACCTTC
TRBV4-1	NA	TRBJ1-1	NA	CASSRQEGGNTEAFF	TGCGCCAGCAGCCGCCAAGAAGGGGGGAACACTGAAGCTTTCTTT
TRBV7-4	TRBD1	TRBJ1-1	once	CASSDYRGRKAFF	TGTGCCAGCAGCGACTACAGGGGACGGAAGGCTTTCTTT
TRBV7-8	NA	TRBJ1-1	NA	CASRRDQMNTEAFF	TGTGCCAGCAGGCGGGACCAAATGAACACTGAAGCTTTCTTT
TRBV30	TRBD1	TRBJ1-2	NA	CAWRTGGYGYTF	TGTGCCTGGAGGACAGGGGGCTATGGCTACACCTTC
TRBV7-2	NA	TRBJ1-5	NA	CASSLAGTNNQPQHF	TGTGCCAGCAGCTTAGCTGGGACAAATAATCAGCCCCAGCATTTT
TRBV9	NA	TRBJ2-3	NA	CASSGAGWVTDTQYF	TGTGCCAGCAGCGGCGCGGGATGGGTCACAGATACGCAGTATTTT
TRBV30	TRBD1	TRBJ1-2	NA	CAWSAGTGNYGYTF	TGTGCCTGGAGTGCCGGGACAGGGAACTATGGCTACACCTTC
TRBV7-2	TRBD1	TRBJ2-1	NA	CASSRDRSNNEQFF	TGTGCCAGCAGCCGGGACAGGTCTAACAATGAGCAGTTCTTC
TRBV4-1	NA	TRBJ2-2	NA	CASSQDSAGELFF	TGCGCCAGCAGCCAAGATTCCGCCGGGGAGCTGTTTTTT
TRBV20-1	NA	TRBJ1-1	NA	CSAKLNTEAFF	TGCAGTGCTAAGCTAAACACTGAAGCTTTCTTT
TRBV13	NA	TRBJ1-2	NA	CASSLGIPKSSHGYTF	TGTGCCAGCAGCTTAGGGATACCTAAAAGTTCCCATGGCTACACCTTC
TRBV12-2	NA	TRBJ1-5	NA	CASRWPTVPGDFNQPQHF	TGTGCAAGTCGCTGGCCCACTGTTCCCGGGGATTTCAATCAGCCCCAGCATTTT
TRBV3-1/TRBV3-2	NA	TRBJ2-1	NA	CASSRGLFGSEQFF	TGTGCCAGCAGCCGAGGCCTTTTCGGTTCTGAGCAGTTCTTC
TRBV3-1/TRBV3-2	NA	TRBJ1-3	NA	CASSYEISGNTIYF	TGTGCCAGCAGCTACGAGATTTCTGGAAACACCATATATTTT
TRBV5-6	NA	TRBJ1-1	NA	CASSLVMNTEAFF	TGTGCCAGCAGCTTGGTCATGAACACTGAAGCTTTCTTT
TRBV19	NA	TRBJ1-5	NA	CASSIVRGSQPQHF	TGTGCCAGTAGTATAGTAAGGGGTAGCCAGCCCCAGCATTTT
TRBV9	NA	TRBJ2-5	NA	CASSARTAMAETQYF	TGTGCCAGCAGCGCGAGGACAGCGATGGCGGAGACCCAGTACTTC
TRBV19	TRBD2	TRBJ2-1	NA	CASSSSGTSGTEQFF	TGTGCCAGTAGTTCCTCCGGGACTAGCGGGACCGAGCAGTTCTTC
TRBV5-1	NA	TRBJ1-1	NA	CASSLVALRAPNTEAFF	TGCGCCAGCAGCTTGGTGGCGCTGAGGGCGCCAAACACTGAAGCTTTCTTT
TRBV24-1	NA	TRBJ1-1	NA	CATSEQGRTEAFF	TGTGCCACCAGTGAACAGGGTAGAACTGAAGCTTTCTTT
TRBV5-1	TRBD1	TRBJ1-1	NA	CASSFQDRVGSEAFF	TGCGCCAGCAGCTTCCAGGACAGGGTCGGGTCTGAAGCTTTCTTT
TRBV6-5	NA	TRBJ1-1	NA	CASSLSGQMNTEAFF	TGTGCCAGCAGTCTCTCAGGACAGATGAACACTGAAGCTTTCTTT
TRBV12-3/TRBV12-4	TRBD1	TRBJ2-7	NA	CASNRDSSYEQYF	TGTGCCAGTAACCGGGACAGCTCCTACGAGCAGTACTTC
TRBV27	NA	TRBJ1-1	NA	CASSYGGTEAFF	TGTGCCAGCAGCTACGGTGGCACTGAAGCTTTCTTT
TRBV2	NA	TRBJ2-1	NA	CASSEANRVDEQFF	TGTGCCAGCAGTGAAGCGAATCGGGTGGATGAGCAGTTCTTC
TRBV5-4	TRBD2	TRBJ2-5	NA	CASTNGRAGEETQYF	TGTGCCAGCACTAACGGACGAGCGGGAGAAGAGACCCAGTACTTC
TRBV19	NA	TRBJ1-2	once	CASSTPRAPYGYTF	TGTGCCAGTAGTACACCCAGGGCTCCCTATGGCTACACCTTC
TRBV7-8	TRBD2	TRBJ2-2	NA	CASSLGSGRATGELFF	TGTGCCAGCAGCTTAGGCAGCGGGAGGGCAACCGGGGAGCTGTTTTTT
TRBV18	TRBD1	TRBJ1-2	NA	CASSPSGDRVSAGYTF	TGTGCCAGCTCACCAAGCGGGGACAGGGTTTCTGCTGGCTACACCTTC
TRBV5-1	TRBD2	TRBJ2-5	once	CASSPWEGETQYF	TGCGCCAGCAGCCCTTGGGAGGGGGAGACCCAGTACTTC
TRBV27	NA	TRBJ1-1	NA	CASSLSLGSGTEAFF	TGTGCCAGCAGTTTATCTCTGGGCTCAGGGACTGAAGCTTTCTTT